A selection of T cell receptor beta chains follows, all from one sample in a study of T-cell reconstitution after alpha-beta-depleted transplantation in children. From the PCR reads, TCRdb called clonotypes with MiXCR, one entry per CDR3 protein. The sample lists 200,000 to 250,000 distinct CDR3 sequences; approximately 11% were seen once. Sequenced here: PBMCs, sampled before TCRalphabeta/CD19-depleted stem cell transplant. The receptor source for this set is a child younger than two with acute myeloid leukemia, due to receive a stem cell transplant. The CDR3 runs from the conserved cysteine through the conserved F or W. D genes are given only for firm matches. Part of the rows lack a size; the others show once, few, many or a class for expanded clones.

d_call clone_size j_call v_call cdr3_nt cdr3_aa
- many TRBJ1-4 TRBV12-3/TRBV12-4 TGTGCCAGCAGTTTTGGCGTCGCCATTACAACTAATGAAAAACTGTTTTTT CASSFGVAITTNEKLFF
- many TRBJ2-3 TRBV4-3 TGCGCCAGCAGCCAAGAGGGGCCCCACTCCACAGATACGCAGTATTTT CASSQEGPHSTDTQYF
- many TRBJ1-6 TRBV27 TGTGCCAGCAGTTTACGAAGGGGGGAGCTTAATTCACCCCTCCACTTT CASSLRRGELNSPLHF
- many TRBJ2-7 TRBV4-2 TGTGCCAGCAGCCAAGCCATCGCCGGACACAGCTACGAGCAGTACTTC CASSQAIAGHSYEQYF
- many TRBJ1-1 TRBV12-3/TRBV12-4 TGTGCCAGCAAACATCAGGGGCAGAACACTGAAGCTTTCTTT CASKHQGQNTEAFF
- many TRBJ1-2 TRBV5-1 TGCGCCAGCAGCTTACCCAGCGACTATGGCTACACCTTC CASSLPSDYGYTF
- many TRBJ2-2 TRBV25-1 TGTGCCAGCAGTGTTTTTAACAGGGAGTCCGGGGAGCTGTTTTTT CASSVFNRESGELFF
TRBD2 many TRBJ2-1 TRBV7-2 TGTGCCAGCAGCCCATCACTAGCGGGATACGGCAATGAGCAGTTCTTC CASSPSLAGYGNEQFF
- many TRBJ2-6 TRBV28 TGTGCCAGCAACTCCCCGCCTGGGGCCAACGTCCTGACTTTC CASNSPPGANVLTF
- many TRBJ2-5 TRBV14 TGTGCCAGCAGCCAAGGGCTAAATCCACTTCAAGAGACCCAGTACTTC CASSQGLNPLQETQYF
TRBD2 many TRBJ2-5 TRBV6-2/TRBV6-3 TGTGCCAGCAGTCGTACGCTTGGACTAGAAGAGACCCAGTACTTC CASSRTLGLEETQYF
- many TRBJ2-2 TRBV12-3/TRBV12-4 TGTGCCAGCAGTGTCCTAGCGACCGGGGAGCTGTTTTTT CASSVLATGELFF
- - TRBJ2-3 TRBV28 TGTGCCAGCAGTTCGCCCCGCGCGGATTTCACAGATACGCAGTATTTT CASSSPRADFTDTQYF
- many TRBJ1-1 TRBV19 TGTGCCAGTAGTATGGGCAGGGCGGGCACTGAAGCTTTCTTT CASSMGRAGTEAFF
- many TRBJ1-2 TRBV4-3 TGCGCCAGCAGCCAAGATAACTATGGCTACACCTTC CASSQDNYGYTF
- many TRBJ2-5 TRBV12-5 TGTGCTAGTGGTTTGGTAGAGACCCAGTACTTC CASGLVETQYF
TRBD2 many TRBJ2-1 TRBV5-1 TGCGCCAGCAGCTTAACACTAGCGAGCAATGAGCAGTTCTTC CASSLTLASNEQFF
- many TRBJ2-2 TRBV24-1 TGTGCCACCAGTGATTTTGCCCTTGGTAGCCCCGGGGAGCTGTTTTTT CATSDFALGSPGELFF
- many TRBJ2-2 TRBV19 TGTGCCAGTAGTATGTCCGGGACACCGACCGGGGAGCTGTTTTTT CASSMSGTPTGELFF
- many TRBJ2-4 TRBV7-2 TGTGCCAGCAGCCTTCAGCAAGGGGCCGAGATAAACATTCAGTACTTC CASSLQQGAEINIQYF
- - TRBJ1-5 TRBV19 TGTGCCAGTAGTACCCAGACTATCTATCAGCCCCAGCATTTT CASSTQTIYQPQHF
- many TRBJ2-1 TRBV20-1 TGCAGTGCTACCAAACCCGGGAGTGGGTGGAATGAGCAGTTCTTC CSATKPGSGWNEQFF
- many TRBJ1-1 TRBV5-1 TGCGCCAGCAGCTTGGCCCCAGCGAACACTGAAGCTTTCTTT CASSLAPANTEAFF
TRBD1 many TRBJ2-4 TRBV6-6 TGTGCCAGCAGTACGGTGACAGGGGGCGCTAAAAACATTCAGTACTTC CASSTVTGGAKNIQYF
TRBD2 - TRBJ2-1 TRBV6-1 TGTGCCAGCAGTGACCCGGGACTAGGGAGCAATGAGCAGTTCTTC CASSDPGLGSNEQFF
- many TRBJ1-5 TRBV6-1 TGTGCCAGCAGTGCCCTTTATAGCAATCAGCCCCAGCATTTT CASSALYSNQPQHF